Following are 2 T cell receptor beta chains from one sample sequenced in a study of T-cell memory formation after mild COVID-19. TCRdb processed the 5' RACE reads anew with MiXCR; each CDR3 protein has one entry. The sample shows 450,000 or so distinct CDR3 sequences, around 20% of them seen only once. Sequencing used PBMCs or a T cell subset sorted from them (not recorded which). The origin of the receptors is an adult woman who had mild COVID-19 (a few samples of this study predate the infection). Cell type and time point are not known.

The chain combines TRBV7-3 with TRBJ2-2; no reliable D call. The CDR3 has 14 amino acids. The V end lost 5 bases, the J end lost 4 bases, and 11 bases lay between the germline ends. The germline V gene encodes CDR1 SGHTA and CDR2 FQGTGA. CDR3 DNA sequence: TGTGCCAGCAGCCAGACGGCCCTCACCGGGGAGCTGTTTTTT. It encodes CASSQTALTGELFF.

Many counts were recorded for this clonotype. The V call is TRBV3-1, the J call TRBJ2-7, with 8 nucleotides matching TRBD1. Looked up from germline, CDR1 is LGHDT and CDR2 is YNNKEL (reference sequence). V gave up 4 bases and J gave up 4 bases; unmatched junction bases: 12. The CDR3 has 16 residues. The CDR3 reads CASSRKAGTGGYEQYF. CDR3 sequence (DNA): TGTGCCAGCAGCCGCAAGGCCGGGACAGGAGGTTACGAGCAGTACTTC.